Listed below are T cell receptor beta chains from one sample, sequenced in a study of blood T cell repertoires in COVID-19. Profiled with immunoSEQ multiplex PCR; TCRdb holds only in-frame clones, not every one. Among 200,000 to 250,000 clones listed, around 86% were seen once. The sequencing input was peripheral blood. The receptors were gathered from a man younger than 40 who had recovered from COVID-19. The CDR3 runs from the conserved cysteine through the conserved F or W. D genes are given only for firm matches. Not every row has a clone size; where given, it reads once, few, many or a size class.

clone size: few; J gene: TRBJ2-1; CDR3 length: 16; D gene: TRBD2; V gene: TRBV2; CDR3 DNA: TGTGCCAGCAGGGCCTCCCTAGCGGGGGGGCGGAATGAGCAGTTCTTC; CDR3 protein: CASRASLAGGRNEQFF
clone size: .; J gene: TRBJ2-3; CDR3 length: 14; D gene: TRBD1; V gene: TRBV11-3; CDR3 DNA: TGTGCCAGCAGCTCGAGACAGGGGGCAGATACGCAGTATTTT; CDR3 protein: CASSSRQGADTQYF
clone size: once; J gene: TRBJ1-5; CDR3 length: 18; D gene: TRBD1; V gene: TRBV6-1; CDR3 DNA: TGTGCCAGCAGTGAAGCTACCCCTGGGCAGGGGGACTCTCAGCCCCAGCATTTT; CDR3 protein: CASSEATPGQGDSQPQHF
clone size: .; J gene: TRBJ1-1; CDR3 length: 12; D gene: .; V gene: TRBV11-3; CDR3 DNA: TGTGCCAGCAGCACGCAGGGTACTGAAGCTTTCTTT; CDR3 protein: CASSTQGTEAFF
clone size: .; J gene: TRBJ1-6; CDR3 length: 15; D gene: TRBD1; V gene: TRBV2; CDR3 DNA: TGTGCCAGCAGTGAAACAGGGGGGTATAATTCACCCCTCCACTTT; CDR3 protein: CASSETGGYNSPLHF
clone size: .; J gene: TRBJ1-4; CDR3 length: 18; D gene: .; V gene: TRBV24-1; CDR3 DNA: TGTGCCACCAGTGATTTGCATGCGACAGGTGCAACTAATGAAAAACTGTTTTTT; CDR3 protein: CATSDLHATGATNEKLFF
clone size: .; J gene: TRBJ2-6; CDR3 length: 15; D gene: .; V gene: TRBV13; CDR3 DNA: TGTGCCAGCAGCCGACTGTCCCCAGCTTCCAACGTCCTGACTTTC; CDR3 protein: CASSRLSPASNVLTF
clone size: .; J gene: TRBJ2-1; CDR3 length: 16; D gene: TRBD2; V gene: TRBV7-8; CDR3 DNA: TGTGCCAGCAGCTTGGCGGTATTAGCGGGGTACAATGAGCAGTTCTTC; CDR3 protein: CASSLAVLAGYNEQFF
clone size: .; J gene: TRBJ1-2; CDR3 length: 16; D gene: TRBD1; V gene: TRBV4-2; CDR3 DNA: TGTGCCAGCAGCCAAGAAGGGACAGGGGGTATCTATGGCTACACCTTC; CDR3 protein: CASSQEGTGGIYGYTF
clone size: once; J gene: TRBJ2-3; CDR3 length: 22; D gene: TRBD1; V gene: TRBV3-1/TRBV3-2; CDR3 DNA: TGTGCCAGCAGTTTGCGACAGCGGACAGGGTCCGGACAGAAAACGAGCACAGATACGCAGTATTTT; CDR3 protein: CASSLRQRTGSGQKTSTDTQYF
clone size: .; J gene: TRBJ2-5; CDR3 length: 16; D gene: .; V gene: TRBV5-6; CDR3 DNA: TGTGCCAGCAGCTCCGCCTTCGGCAGGGGAAGAGAGACCCAGTACTTC; CDR3 protein: CASSSAFGRGRETQYF
clone size: .; J gene: TRBJ2-7; CDR3 length: 14; D gene: TRBD2; V gene: TRBV6-2/TRBV6-3; CDR3 DNA: TGTGCCAGCAGTTACCTGACGGGGGGGGGCGAGCAGTACTTC; CDR3 protein: CASSYLTGGGEQYF
clone size: .; J gene: TRBJ1-6; CDR3 length: 15; D gene: TRBD1; V gene: TRBV19; CDR3 DNA: TGTGCCAGTAGTGGGCCAGGGGGTAATAATTCACCCCTCCACTTT; CDR3 protein: CASSGPGGNNSPLHF
clone size: .; J gene: TRBJ2-7; CDR3 length: 14; D gene: .; V gene: TRBV7-9; CDR3 DNA: TGTGCCAGCAGCTTAAGGGGGACATTCTACGAGCAGTACTTC; CDR3 protein: CASSLRGTFYEQYF
clone size: once; J gene: TRBJ1-3; CDR3 length: 15; D gene: .; V gene: TRBV6-1; CDR3 DNA: TGTGCCAGCAGTGAACAAAGAGTCTCTGGAAACACCATATATTTT; CDR3 protein: CASSEQRVSGNTIYF
clone size: .; J gene: TRBJ1-4; CDR3 length: 14; D gene: TRBD1; V gene: TRBV9; CDR3 DNA: TGTGCCAGCAGCGCGGGACAGGGCAATGAAAAACTGTTTTTT; CDR3 protein: CASSAGQGNEKLFF
clone size: once; J gene: TRBJ1-1; CDR3 length: 14; D gene: .; V gene: TRBV6-5; CDR3 DNA: TGTGCCAGCAGTTACATGGGCCCCTCCACTGAAGCTTTCTTT; CDR3 protein: CASSYMGPSTEAFF
clone size: .; J gene: TRBJ1-1; CDR3 length: 11; D gene: .; V gene: TRBV7-6; CDR3 DNA: TGTGCCAGCAGCTTAAGGGAGGAAGCTTTCTTT; CDR3 protein: CASSLREEAFF
clone size: .; J gene: TRBJ1-1; CDR3 length: 13; D gene: .; V gene: TRBV5-1; CDR3 DNA: TGCGCCAGCAGCTTGGATATCAACACTGAAGCTTTCTTT; CDR3 protein: CASSLDINTEAFF
clone size: .; J gene: TRBJ2-1; CDR3 length: 13; D gene: .; V gene: TRBV5-1; CDR3 DNA: TGCGCCAGCAGCTTGCTAACCGACAATGAGCAGTTCTTC; CDR3 protein: CASSLLTDNEQFF
clone size: .; J gene: TRBJ1-2; CDR3 length: 15; D gene: .; V gene: TRBV6-5; CDR3 DNA: TGTGCCAGCAACATCAGGGTTGGGGGGAACGGTGGCTACACCTTC; CDR3 protein: CASNIRVGGNGGYTF
clone size: once; J gene: TRBJ1-2; CDR3 length: 16; D gene: .; V gene: TRBV7-9; CDR3 DNA: TGTGCCAGCAGCTTAGCCGGGTCCCCTCCCGGTTATGGCTACACCTTC; CDR3 protein: CASSLAGSPPGYGYTF
clone size: .; J gene: TRBJ1-1; CDR3 length: 12; D gene: .; V gene: TRBV12-3/TRBV12-4; CDR3 DNA: TGTGCCAGCAGTTTGGGGAGTCCTGAAGCTTTCTTT; CDR3 protein: CASSLGSPEAFF
clone size: .; J gene: TRBJ1-1; CDR3 length: 15; D gene: .; V gene: TRBV5-1; CDR3 DNA: TGCGCCAGCAGCTCCCAAATGACAGGGAACACTGAAGCTTTCTTT; CDR3 protein: CASSSQMTGNTEAFF
clone size: .; J gene: TRBJ2-5; CDR3 length: 16; D gene: .; V gene: TRBV5-5; CDR3 DNA: TGTGCCAGCAGCTTGGTCAGAACCGAACCCCCAGAGACCCAGTACTTC; CDR3 protein: CASSLVRTEPPETQYF
clone size: .; J gene: TRBJ1-5; CDR3 length: 12; D gene: .; V gene: TRBV7-2; CDR3 DNA: TGTGCCTCAACCGACAGCGGGGGGCCCCAGCATTTT; CDR3 protein: CASTDSGGPQHF
clone size: .; J gene: TRBJ1-1; CDR3 length: 15; D gene: .; V gene: TRBV27; CDR3 DNA: TGTGCCAGCAGTTTTAGGGCCGGAGGGTGGACTGAAGCTTTCTTT; CDR3 protein: CASSFRAGGWTEAFF
clone size: .; J gene: TRBJ1-2; CDR3 length: 13; D gene: .; V gene: TRBV11-2; CDR3 DNA: TGTGCCAGCAGAACCCAGGATTCCTATGGCTACACCTTC; CDR3 protein: CASRTQDSYGYTF
clone size: .; J gene: TRBJ2-7; CDR3 length: 15; D gene: TRBD1; V gene: TRBV11-2; CDR3 DNA: TGTGCCAGCAGCTTTCACGATGGACAGGGCTACGAGCAGTACTTC; CDR3 protein: CASSFHDGQGYEQYF
clone size: .; J gene: TRBJ1-2; CDR3 length: 15; D gene: TRBD1; V gene: TRBV6-5; CDR3 DNA: TGTGCCAGCAGTTACGCATCGACAGGGACCGGGGGCTACACCTTC; CDR3 protein: CASSYASTGTGGYTF
clone size: .; J gene: TRBJ2-5; CDR3 length: 16; D gene: .; V gene: TRBV7-9; CDR3 DNA: TGTGCCAGCAGCTTAGGGGGGCAGCACCAGAAAGAGACCCAGTACTTC; CDR3 protein: CASSLGGQHQKETQYF
clone size: .; J gene: TRBJ1-5; CDR3 length: 14; D gene: TRBD1; V gene: TRBV19; CDR3 DNA: TGTGCCAGTAGTCCGACAGGGGGCAATCAGCCCCAGCATTTT; CDR3 protein: CASSPTGGNQPQHF
clone size: .; J gene: TRBJ2-3; CDR3 length: 12; D gene: .; V gene: TRBV27; CDR3 DNA: TGTGCCAGCAGGGGGCCCGGGTTGTCGCAGTATTTT; CDR3 protein: CASRGPGLSQYF
clone size: .; J gene: TRBJ1-4; CDR3 length: 16; D gene: .; V gene: TRBV6-2/TRBV6-3; CDR3 DNA: TGTGCCAGCAGTTACTCGAGTGGCGGGTACGATGAAAAACTGTTTTTT; CDR3 protein: CASSYSSGGYDEKLFF
clone size: .; J gene: TRBJ2-7; CDR3 length: 15; D gene: .; V gene: TRBV27; CDR3 DNA: TGTGCCAGCAGTAAAAAGGGGACAAGCTCCTACGAGCAGTACTTC; CDR3 protein: CASSKKGTSSYEQYF
clone size: .; J gene: TRBJ1-1; CDR3 length: 21; D gene: TRBD1; V gene: TRBV18; CDR3 DNA: TGTGCCAGCTCACCACCAGGGACAGGCCCCTTCGGCGGTATTCTGAACACTGAAGCTTTCTTT; CDR3 protein: CASSPPGTGPFGGILNTEAFF
clone size: .; J gene: TRBJ2-2; CDR3 length: 16; D gene: TRBD2; V gene: TRBV10-2; CDR3 DNA: TGCGCCAGCAGTGAGAAGGCGGGGGTTTACACCGGGGAGCTGTTTTTT; CDR3 protein: CASSEKAGVYTGELFF
clone size: .; J gene: TRBJ1-1; CDR3 length: 13; D gene: TRBD1; V gene: TRBV24-1; CDR3 DNA: TGTGCCACCAGAACAGGGGCATACACTGAAGCTTTCTTT; CDR3 protein: CATRTGAYTEAFF
clone size: once; J gene: TRBJ1-4; CDR3 length: 14; D gene: .; V gene: TRBV6-5; CDR3 DNA: TGTGCCAGCAGTCCCCGACAGGTTAATGAAAAACTGTTTTTT; CDR3 protein: CASSPRQVNEKLFF
clone size: medium-sized; J gene: TRBJ2-2; CDR3 length: 11; D gene: .; V gene: TRBV4-1; CDR3 DNA: TGCGCCAGCAGCCAAGATAGCGGTCTACTATGG; CDR3 protein: CASSQDSGLLW
clone size: .; J gene: TRBJ2-1; CDR3 length: 14; D gene: .; V gene: TRBV24-1; CDR3 DNA: TGTGCCACGGGTGGGCTAGCATCGGTCAATGAGCAGTTCTTC; CDR3 protein: CATGGLASVNEQFF
clone size: .; J gene: TRBJ2-2; CDR3 length: 15; D gene: TRBD2; V gene: TRBV14; CDR3 DNA: TGTGCCAGCAGCCCCCGGGGGGTTGACACCGGGGAGCTGTTTTTT; CDR3 protein: CASSPRGVDTGELFF
clone size: .; J gene: TRBJ1-5; CDR3 length: 15; D gene: .; V gene: TRBV18; CDR3 DNA: TGTGCCAGCTCACCAAGGGGTGTACGCAATCAGCCCCAGCATTTT; CDR3 protein: CASSPRGVRNQPQHF
clone size: .; J gene: TRBJ1-2; CDR3 length: 15; D gene: TRBD1; V gene: TRBV5-4; CDR3 DNA: TGTGCCAGCAGTCAGACCGGGACAGGGAACTATGGCTACACCTTC; CDR3 protein: CASSQTGTGNYGYTF
clone size: .; J gene: TRBJ1-1; CDR3 length: 11; D gene: .; V gene: TRBV2; CDR3 DNA: TGTGCCAGCAGTACACAGGGTAAAGCTTTCTTT; CDR3 protein: CASSTQGKAFF
clone size: .; J gene: TRBJ1-3; CDR3 length: 15; D gene: .; V gene: TRBV18; CDR3 DNA: TGTGCCAGCTCAATAGACAGCTCCTCTGGAAACACCATATATTTT; CDR3 protein: CASSIDSSSGNTIYF
clone size: few; J gene: TRBJ1-2; CDR3 length: 15; D gene: .; V gene: TRBV25-1; CDR3 DNA: TGTGCCAGCACCACCGGAGGAGGGTATTTAGGTGGCTACACCTTC; CDR3 protein: CASTTGGGYLGGYTF
clone size: .; J gene: TRBJ2-6; CDR3 length: 13; D gene: .; V gene: TRBV6-4; CDR3 DNA: TGTGCCAGCAAAAATACTGGGGCCAACGTCCTGACTTTC; CDR3 protein: CASKNTGANVLTF